The clone carrying this TCR beta chain has ten or more counts. What it recognizes is unknown. These data are taken from a study of identical twins. MiXCR, run by TCRdb on the 5' RACE reads, gives a single entry per CDR3 protein. The sample yields under 1 million distinct CDR3 sequences, about 12% seen once. This CDR3 region has 12 residues. The V gene lost 1 base and the J gene lost 5 bases, with 3 bases spanning the gap. Study observations and caveats: Recombination models fit unrelated individuals' TCR alpha sharing but underestimated twins'.

This sample was also put to use in a study of yellow fever vaccine responses in identical twins.

Input material: PBMCs. The clonotype originates from a woman in her late teens or twenties in good health. This rearrangement joins TRBV12-3 or TRBV12-4 to TRBJ2-1; D uncertain. The CDR3 DNA sequence: TGTGCCAGCAGTTTAGTGAACAATGAGCAGTTCTTC. Translating it yields CASSLVNNEQFF.